The present T cell receptor beta chain was sequenced within a study of T cell changes during pregnancy in multiple sclerosis. CDR1 is SQVTM and CDR2 is ANQGSEA in the germline V gene. Losses at the gene ends were 4 bases for V and 3 bases for J; bases not matched to a gene: 11. This CDR3 is built from 15 residues. The table came from immunoSEQ multiplex PCR; TCRdb's copy has only in-frame clones and leaves some out. The sample consists of some 60,000 clones, approximately 93% of them appearing once. This clonotype was obtained from a female donor with multiple sclerosis, enrolled in a pregnancy study. The chain has TRBV29-1 and TRBJ1-2; TRBD1 matches 7 bases. This sample comprised peripheral blood, obtained after pregnancy. This CDR3 is CSVGRQGGNDYGYTF. CDR3 nucleotide sequence: TGCAGCGTTGGCCGACAGGGTGGGAATGACTATGGCTACACCTTC.